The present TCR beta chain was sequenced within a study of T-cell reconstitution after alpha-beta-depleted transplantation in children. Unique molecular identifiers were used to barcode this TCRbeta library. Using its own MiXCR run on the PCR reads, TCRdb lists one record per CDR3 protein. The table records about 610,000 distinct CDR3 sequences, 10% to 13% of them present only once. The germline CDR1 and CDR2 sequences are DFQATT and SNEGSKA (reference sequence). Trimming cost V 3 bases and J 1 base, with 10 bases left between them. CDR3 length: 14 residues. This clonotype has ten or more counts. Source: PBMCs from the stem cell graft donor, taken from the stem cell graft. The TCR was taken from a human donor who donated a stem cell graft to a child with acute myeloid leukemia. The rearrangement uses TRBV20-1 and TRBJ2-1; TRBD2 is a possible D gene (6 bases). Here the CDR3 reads CSASGRGSYNEQFF. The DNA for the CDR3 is TGCAGTGCTAGCGGGAGAGGGTCCTACAATGAGCAGTTCTTC.